These 15 T cell receptor beta chains were sequenced from one sample in a study of control samples from healthy donors and cancer patients. Assay used: immunoSEQ multiplex PCR; TCRdb lists only in-frame clones, some missing. The profile shows about 120,000 clones, 70% to 90% of them singletons. The sequencing sample was made of PBMCs. These receptors all come from a woman between 55 and 75 years old with lung cancer.

The chain is built from TRBV18 and TRBJ2-6, with TRBD1 matching 7 bases. There are 17 residues in the CDR3. Germline assignment: CDR1 KGHSH and CDR2 LQKENI. V trimming: 0 bases; J trimming: 3 bases; junction bases outside the gene matches: 5. CDR3 protein: CASSPPGQYFGANVLTF. The DNA for the CDR3 is TGTGCCAGCTCACCACCGGGACAGTATTTTGGGGCCAACGTCCTGACTTTC.

This clone was picked up one time. For the CDR3, the DNA is TGTGCCAGCAGCCAGGGGGCCCAGGTGGGAAAACTGTTTTTT. It specifies CASSQGAQVGKLFF. The chain recombines TRBV3-1 (or the pseudogene TRBV3-2) with TRBJ1-4; tentative D call: TRBD1 (6 bases). The CDR3 contains 14 residues. Germline V gene sequence: CDR1 LGHDT, CDR2 YNNKEL (reference sequence). Trimming cost V 3 bases and J 10 bases, with 15 bases left between them.

This clone was detected ten times or more. As DNA, the CDR3 is TGTGCCAGCAGCCGAAACAGGGCAGGCGAGCAGTACTTC. Translating it yields CASSRNRAGEQYF. The V call is TRBV14, the J call TRBJ2-7; possibly TRBD1 for D (6 bases). The CDR3 is 13 amino acids. V lost 4 bases, J lost 6 bases, and 13 bases lay in between. Germline values: CDR1 SGHDN, CDR2 FVKESK.

This rearrangement joins TRBV3-1 (or the pseudogene TRBV3-2) to TRBJ2-5; 13 positions agree with TRBD2. Germline V gene lookup returns CDR1 LGHDT and CDR2 YNNKEL (reference sequence). The CDR3 runs to 16 residues. Losses at the gene ends were 0 bases for V and 4 bases for J; bases not matched to a gene: 2. The CDR3 loop is CASSQELAGGLETQYF. In DNA form, the CDR3 reads TGTGCCAGCAGCCAAGAACTAGCGGGGGGGTTAGAGACCCAGTACTTC.

This chain connects TRBV9 to TRBJ1-3; D is unresolved. Trimming removed 0 bases from V and 3 bases from J, with 4 bases in between. CDR1 and CDR2 (germline): SGDLS, YYNGEE. The CDR3 has 13 amino acids. Written as DNA, the CDR3 is TGTGCCAGCAGCGTAGATATTGGAAACACCATATATTTT. It yields the protein CASSVDIGNTIYF.

This clone was seen just once. The rearrangement uses TRBV5-6 and TRBJ1-2; 9 positions match TRBD1. Germline CDR1 reads SGHDT; CDR2 reads YYEEEE. V dropped 3 bases and J dropped 7; count of bases not matched to a gene: 7. The length of the CDR3 is 14 residues. CDR3 coding DNA: TGTGCCAGCAGCTGGGGACAGGGAGTCTCTGGCTACACCTTC. Translated, it gives CASSWGQGVSGYTF.

The chain couples TRBV6-4 to TRBJ1-5; D is undetermined. The V end was cut by 3 bases, the J end by 6 bases, with 9 bases between. Germline V gene lookup returns CDR1 MRHNA and CDR2 SNTAGT. This CDR3 region has 13 residues. CDR3 loop: CASSDQAGQPQHF. For the CDR3, the DNA is TGTGCCAGCAGTGATCAGGCGGGTCAGCCCCAGCATTTT.

The chain recombines TRBV5-5 with TRBJ1-2; 8 bases fit TRBD1. The CDR3 loop spans 15 amino acids. The germline gives CDR1 SGHKS, CDR2 YYEKEE (reference sequence). Germline trimming cut 2 bases from V and 7 bases from J; bases unmatched to any gene: 10. The CDR3 DNA reads as TGTGCCAGCAGCTTAACAACGGTGGACAGGGCTGGCTACACCTTC. Translating gives CASSLTTVDRAGYTF.

V gene TRBV6-5 combines with J gene TRBJ2-1; maybe TRBD2 (5 bases). The CDR3 is 14 residues long. Trimming removed 2 bases at V and 8 bases at J, with 13 bases between. Germline V gene data show CDR1 as MNHEY and CDR2 as SVGAGI. The CDR3 nucleotides are TGTGCCAGCAGTTACGAGAGGGTTGGGCATGAGCAGTTCTTC. Translation: CASSYERVGHEQFF.

The V and J genes are TRBV6-5 and TRBJ1-2, with TRBD1 identical over 7 bases. The CDR3 totals 15 residues. Germline V gene lookup returns CDR1 MNHEY and CDR2 SVGAGI. After removal of 4 bases from V and 2 bases from J, the junction contained 7 bases not matched to a gene. This chain's CDR3 is CASSWTGGPNYGYTF. The CDR3 DNA is TGTGCCAGCAGTTGGACAGGAGGCCCCAACTATGGCTACACCTTC.

The chain couples TRBV4-2 to TRBJ1-1, with D unclear. The CDR3 covers 15 residues. The germline V gene has CDR1 LGHNA and CDR2 YNFKEQ. The V and J ends lost 0 bases and 4 bases respectively, with 12 bases between them. The CDR3, as DNA: TGTGCCAGCAGCCAAGAAAAAAGGGTGGGCACTGAAGCTTTCTTT. Translation: CASSQEKRVGTEAFF.

This rearrangement joins TRBV7-2 to TRBJ1-1; D unresolved. Germline V lookup: CDR1 SGHTA, CDR2 FQGNSA. CDR3 length equals 12 residues. V gave up 1 base and J gave up 10 bases, with 10 bases separating them. CDR3 sequence reads: CASSLGRGSAFF. CDR3 bases: TGTGCCAGCAGCTTAGGACGCGGTTCAGCTTTCTTT. Supplemented by reference TRBV7-2 and TRBJ1-1, the full variable domain reads GAGVSQSPSNKVTEKGKDVELRCDPISGHTALYWYRQSLGQGLEFLIYFQGNSAPDKSGLPSDRFSAERTGGSVSTLTIQRTQQEDSAVYLCASSLGRGSAFFGQGTRLTVV.

V and J are TRBV6-5 and TRBJ2-2, with unresolved D. V was pared by 6 bases and J by 7 bases, with 9 bases between. The CDR3 has 12 residues. In germline, CDR1 is MNHEY, CDR2 SVGAGI. CDR3 DNA sequence: TGTGCCAGCAGATCCCTAGGCGGGGAGCTGTTTTTT. This encodes CASRSLGGELFF.

The chain carries TRBV19 and TRBJ1-1, with D perhaps TRBD1 (6 bases). V gave up 5 bases and J gave up 1 base, with 11 bases separating them. Looked up from germline, CDR1 is LNHDA and CDR2 is SQIVND (reference sequence). The CDR3 is 14 residues long. CDR3 in DNA: TGTGCCAGTAGTGAAGACAGGAGGAACACTGAAGCTTTCTTT. This sequence encodes CASSEDRRNTEAFF. Full variable domain (outside the CDR3, taken from reference TRBV19 and TRBJ1-1): DGGITQSPKYLFRKEGQNVTLSCEQNLNHDAMYWYRQDPGQGLRLIYYSQIVNDFQKGDIAEGYSVSREKKESFPLTVTSAQKNPTAFYLCASSEDRRNTEAFFGQGTRLTVV.

The rearrangement joins TRBV28 to TRBJ1-3, with 7 bases matching TRBD1. The V segment lost 6 bases and the J segment 0 bases; nucleotides outside the gene matches: 2. The germline CDR1 and CDR2 sequences are MDHEN and SYDVKM. The CDR3 loop spans 14 amino acids. CDR3 in DNA: TGTGCCAGCAGGAGACAGGGCTCTGGAAACACCATATATTTT. It yields the protein CASRRQGSGNTIYF.